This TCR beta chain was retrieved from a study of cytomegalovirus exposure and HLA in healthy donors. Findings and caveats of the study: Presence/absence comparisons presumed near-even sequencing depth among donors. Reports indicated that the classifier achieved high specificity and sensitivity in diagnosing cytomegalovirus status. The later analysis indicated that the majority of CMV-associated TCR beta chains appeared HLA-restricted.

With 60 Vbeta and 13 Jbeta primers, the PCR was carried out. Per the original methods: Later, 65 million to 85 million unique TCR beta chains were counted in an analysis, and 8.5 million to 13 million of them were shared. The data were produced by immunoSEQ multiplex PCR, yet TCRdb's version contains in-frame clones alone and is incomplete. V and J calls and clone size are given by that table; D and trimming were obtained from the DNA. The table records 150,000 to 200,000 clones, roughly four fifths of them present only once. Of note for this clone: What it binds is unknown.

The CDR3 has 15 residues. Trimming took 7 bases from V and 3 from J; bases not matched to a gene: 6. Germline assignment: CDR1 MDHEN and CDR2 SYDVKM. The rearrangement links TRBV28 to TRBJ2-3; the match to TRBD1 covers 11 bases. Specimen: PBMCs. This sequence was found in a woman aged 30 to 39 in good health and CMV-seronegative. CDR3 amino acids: CASTTGQGATDTQYF. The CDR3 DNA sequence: TGTGCCAGCACCACCGGACAGGGGGCAACAGATACGCAGTATTTT.